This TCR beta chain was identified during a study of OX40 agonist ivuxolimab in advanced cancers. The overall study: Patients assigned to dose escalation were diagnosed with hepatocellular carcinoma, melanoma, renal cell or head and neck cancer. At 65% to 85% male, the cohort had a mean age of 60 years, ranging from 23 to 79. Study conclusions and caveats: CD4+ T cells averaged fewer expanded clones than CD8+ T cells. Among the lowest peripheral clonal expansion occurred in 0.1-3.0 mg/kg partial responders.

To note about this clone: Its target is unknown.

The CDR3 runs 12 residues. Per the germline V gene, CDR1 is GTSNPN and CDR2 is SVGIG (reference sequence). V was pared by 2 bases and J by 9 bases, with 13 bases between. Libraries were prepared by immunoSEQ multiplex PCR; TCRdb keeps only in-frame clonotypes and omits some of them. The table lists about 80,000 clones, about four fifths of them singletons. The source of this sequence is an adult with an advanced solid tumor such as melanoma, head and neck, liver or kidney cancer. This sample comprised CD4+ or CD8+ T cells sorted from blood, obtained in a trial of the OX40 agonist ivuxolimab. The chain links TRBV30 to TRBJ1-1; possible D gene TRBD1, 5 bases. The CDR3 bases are TGTGCCTGGAGTCGGGTGGCAGGGAAAGCTTTCTTT. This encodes CAWSRVAGKAFF. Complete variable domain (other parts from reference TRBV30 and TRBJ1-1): SQTIHQWPATLVQPVGSPLSLECTVEGTSNPNLYWYRQAAGRGLQLLFYSVGIGQISSEVPQNLSASRPQDRQFILSSKKLLLSDSGFYLCAWSRVAGKAFFGQGTRLTVV.